This TCR beta chain was identified in a study of cytomegalovirus exposure and HLA in healthy donors. Across the whole study: The platform used for the 120 validation repertoires matched that of the approximately 620 first-cohort repertoires, a later analysis reported. The study, taken as a whole, reports: Altogether, some 160 TCR beta chains were recorded as cytomegalovirus-associated. Rarity marked most TCR sequences, yet some public TCRs occurred in many donors.

Profiled with immunoSEQ multiplex PCR; TCRdb holds only in-frame clones, not every one. This sample yields about 400,000 clones, of which roughly 88% are seen a single time; under 0.95% belongs to the top ten. The donors were members of the validation cohort, which comprised 120 subjects and was separate from the first cohort of several hundred subjects. Remarks on this clone: Its antigen is unidentified.

V was pared by 4 bases and J by 0 bases, with 13 bases between. Germline V gene data show CDR1 as MGHRA and CDR2 as YSYEKL. The CDR3 sequence is 15 residues long. J is TRBJ2-7 and V is TRBV4-1, with D perhaps matching TRBD2 (6 bases). The clonotype was recovered from a woman aged 18-30 years in good health and CMV-seronegative. Sequenced: PBMCs. The CDR3 region is CASSLGERASYEQYF. Written as DNA, the CDR3 is TGCGCCAGCAGCCTAGGGGAGCGGGCCTCCTACGAGCAGTACTTC.